This T cell receptor beta chain was identified during a study of blood T cell repertoires in COVID-19. Here immunoSEQ multiplex PCR was the method, and the copy in TCRdb shows in-frame clones only, minus some. This sample carries about 220,000 clones, roughly 80% of them seen once, and the ten largest clones take 3%. This clone was seen just once. Germline V lookup: CDR1 MDHEN, CDR2 SYDVKM. The V end was cut by 7 bases, the J end by 1 base, with 11 bases between. CDR3 length: 13 residues. This sequence originates from a woman aged 25 to 39 who had recovered from COVID-19. Material: peripheral blood. The genes are TRBV28 and TRBJ2-7; D unresolved. This chain's CDR3 is CASNLPQSYEQYF. Here the CDR3 DNA reads TGTGCCAGCAACCTCCCCCAGTCCTACGAGCAGTACTTC. The whole variable domain, remainder taken from reference TRBV28 and TRBJ2-7, is DVKVTQSSRYLVKRTGEKVFLECVQDMDHENMFWYRQDPGLGLRLIYFSYDVKMKEKGDIPEGYSVSREKKERFSLILESASTNQTSMYLCASNLPQSYEQYFGPGTRLTVT.